This T cell receptor beta chain is from a study of molecular identifiers for immune sequencing clone quantification. Study-wide points: Under 1% of molecules in naive cells, but over 98% of effector molecules, belonged to clones above 20 RNA copies.

There are many counts of this clonotype. What it recognizes is unknown. TCRdb reprocessed the PCR reads with MiXCR, giving one entry per CDR3 protein. The sample yields over 300,000 distinct CDR3 sequences, about a quarter seen once. Trimming cost V 6 bases and J 10 bases, with 24 bases left between them. Per germline, CDR1 DFQATT and CDR2 SNEGSKA (reference sequence). The CDR3 spans 15 residues. The material sequenced was naive CD8+ T cells from blood, with Jurkat cell RNA spiked in. The subset was: FACS-sorted CD8+CD4-CCR7+CD45RA+ naive T cells. The TCR sequence derives from a human donor in good health. Some libraries in this study had Jurkat cell RNA spiked in. This chain connects TRBV20-1 to TRBJ1-4; D not certain. CDR3 sequence: CSAPPSGGVRAKLFF. The CDR3 DNA reads TGCAGTGCCCCACCTTCTGGTGGGGTCCGAGCAAAACTGTTTTTT.